A single sample gave rise to the 18 T cell receptor beta chains below, sequenced in a study of blood T cell repertoires in COVID-19. Sequencing was performed with immunoSEQ multiplex PCR; in TCRdb, only in-frame clones are kept and a portion is missing. The data show some 120,000 clones, approximately 80% seen once. Material for sequencing was peripheral blood. The receptors here all came from a man between 65 and 85 years old with acute or convalescent COVID-19.

The chain couples TRBV2 to TRBJ2-5; 9 nucleotides align to TRBD2. Germline V lookup: CDR1 SNHLY, CDR2 FYNNEI. The CDR3 totals 14 residues. V gave up 6 bases and J gave up 7 bases; unmatched junction bases: 9. The CDR3 region has the DNA TGTGCCAGCAGGCGAGCGGGGGGCCGGGGGACCCAGTACTTC. Its protein is CASRRAGGRGTQYF.

This chain uses TRBV11-1 with TRBJ2-5, with D possibly TRBD2 on 6 matching bases. This CDR3 contains 14 residues. Trimming stripped 2 bases from V and 5 bases from J, with 12 bases between. Germline V gives CDR1 SGHAT, CDR2 FQDESV (reference sequence). Here the CDR3 reads CASSLSRGSETQYF. CDR3 DNA: TGTGCCAGCAGCTTATCCCGGGGGTCCGAGACCCAGTACTTC.

This clone was seen only once. This chain connects TRBV28 to TRBJ1-2; no definite D call. The germline V and J ends were trimmed by 1 base and 4 bases, with 7 bases remaining between them. Germline CDR1 is MDHEN and CDR2 is SYDVKM. The CDR3 totals 13 residues. The DNA for the CDR3 is TGTGCCAGCAGTTTATTACTTCGCTATGGCTACACCTTC. Its protein is CASSLLLRYGYTF.

In the case of this clone: The same CDR3 is also encoded by other DNA sequences in this sample. The CDR3 region is CASRDSYNEQFF. The DNA for the CDR3 is TGCGCCAGCAGGGACAGTTACAATGAGCAGTTCTTC. This sequence joins TRBV5-1 and TRBJ2-1; TRBD1 might be the D (6 bases). In germline, CDR1 is SGHRS, CDR2 YFSETQ. V gave up 5 bases and J gave up 4 bases, with 7 bases separating them. This CDR3 is 12 amino acids long.

The chain joins TRBV3-1 (or the pseudogene TRBV3-2) to TRBJ1-1; D call uncertain. This CDR3 region has 15 residues. Germline lookup yields CDR1 LGHDT and CDR2 YNNKEL (reference sequence). V was shortened by 0 bases and J by 5 bases, with 13 bases between the two germline ends. The CDR3 nucleotides read TGTGCCAGCAGCCAAGATAACAGAGTTCTAACTGAAGCTTTCTTT. Translation: CASSQDNRVLTEAFF.

The J gene is TRBJ2-1, the V gene TRBV10-3; TRBD2 matches at 7 bases. Germline V gene data show CDR1 as ENHRY and CDR2 as SYGVKD. J lost 3 bases, V lost 2 bases, and 22 bases had no gene match. The CDR3 loop spans 21 amino acids. CDR3 residues: CAISEPTSGTKSASNYNEQFF. CDR3 sequence (DNA): TGTGCCATCAGTGAGCCCACTTCCGGGACTAAGTCTGCGTCGAACTACAATGAGCAGTTCTTC.

This clone has only a few counts. This chain links TRBV27 with TRBJ1-1; TRBD1 matches 8 bases. The CDR3 loop spans 15 amino acids. CDR1 is MNHEY and CDR2 is SMNVEV in the germline V gene (reference sequence). J was trimmed by 0 bases and V by 5 bases; bases with no gene match: 5. The CDR3 nucleotides read TGTGCCAGCAGTACGCAGACAGGGGTGAACACTGAAGCTTTCTTT. Translated, it gives CASSTQTGVNTEAFF.

The chain has TRBV4-2 and TRBJ2-3, with 7 bases that match TRBD2. The CDR3 runs 16 residues. The germline V gene encodes CDR1 LGHNA and CDR2 YNFKEQ. The V segment lost 4 bases and the J segment 6 bases; nucleotides outside the gene matches: 13. The CDR3 is CASSLGQGLGVDTQYF. CDR3 sequence (DNA): TGTGCCAGCAGCCTAGGCCAAGGACTAGGGGTGGATACGCAGTATTTT.

V and J are TRBV11-2 and TRBJ2-3, with D tentatively TRBD1 (7 bases). Germline V lookup: CDR1 SGHAT, CDR2 FQNNGV. The CDR3 is made up of 13 amino acids. V was trimmed by 10 bases and J by 1 base, leaving 12 bases between them. CDR3 residues: CAISGGRTDTQYF. The DNA for the CDR3 is TGTGCCATCTCAGGGGGGCGCACAGATACGCAGTATTTT.

This chain joins TRBV7-2 and TRBJ1-5; D is uncertain. The V and J ends lost 5 bases and 3 bases respectively, with 8 bases between them. This CDR3 region has 13 residues. Germline loops: CDR1 SGHTA, CDR2 FQGNSA. CDR3 protein: CASSRVFNQPQHF. CDR3 in DNA: TGTGCCAGCAGCCGAGTCTTCAATCAGCCCCAGCATTTT.

The chain links TRBV2 to TRBJ1-4; TRBD1 matches at 8 bases. The V gene's germline CDR1 is SNHLY and CDR2 FYNNEI. CDR3 length equals 14 residues. With V trimmed by 6 bases and J by 11 bases, 11 bases remained unmatched. The CDR3 bases are TGTGCCAGCAGCATTGACAGGGGAGAGGGGAAACTGTTTTTT. Translation gives CASSIDRGEGKLFF.

The J gene is TRBJ2-1, the V gene TRBV28; tentative D call: TRBD1 (5 bases). Germline lookup yields CDR1 MDHEN and CDR2 SYDVKM. This CDR3 has 15 amino acids. Trimming pared 6 bases from V and 5 bases from J, leaving 17 bases between. The CDR3 sequence is CASSLQGRVNNEQFF. The CDR3 DNA reads TGTGCCAGCAGCCTCCAGGGCAGAGTAAACAATGAGCAGTTCTTC.

The chain is built from TRBV6-4 and TRBJ2-2; D is undetermined. Looked up from germline, CDR1 is MRHNA and CDR2 is SNTAGT. Trimming took 3 bases from V and 0 from J, leaving 14 bases between them. This CDR3 is built from 17 residues. For the CDR3, the DNA is TGTGCCAGCAGTGATAGGTTCAGGCACTCGAACACCGGGGAGCTGTTTTTT. It codes for CASSDRFRHSNTGELFF.

The gene calls are TRBV9 and TRBJ2-3; TRBD2 agrees at 7 bases. Unmatched junction bases numbered 7, after V lost 0 bases and J lost 3 bases. CDR3 length: 16 residues. Germline values: CDR1 SGDLS, CDR2 YYNGEE. The CDR3 sequence is CASSVVPSGGTDTQYF. In DNA form, the CDR3 reads TGTGCCAGCAGCGTAGTCCCTAGCGGTGGGACAGATACGCAGTATTTT.

V is TRBV29-1 and J is TRBJ1-4; a possible D gene is TRBD1 (5 bases). Trimming removed 6 bases at V and 2 bases at J, with 13 bases between. From germline, CDR1 is SQVTM and CDR2 ANQGSEA. The length of the CDR3 is 14 residues. CDR3 in DNA: TGCAGCGTCCGGGGGGGGTCTACTAATGAAAAACTGTTTTTT. This encodes CSVRGGSTNEKLFF.

The chain combines TRBV3-1 (or the pseudogene TRBV3-2) with TRBJ1-1; D call uncertain. The V end was cut by 1 base, the J end by 0 bases, with 9 bases between. CDR1 is LGHDT and CDR2 is YNNKEL in the germline V gene (reference sequence). The CDR3 spans 15 residues. The DNA for the CDR3 is TGTGCCAGCAGCCAAGGAGAAATTTTGAACACTGAAGCTTTCTTT. Translating gives CASSQGEILNTEAFF.

This clone occurred once. This chain connects TRBV29-1 to TRBJ1-5, with a weak D call TRBD1 (5 bases). V dropped 4 bases and J dropped 3 bases, with 7 bases sitting between them. CDR1 and CDR2 (germline): SQVTM, ANQGSEA. The CDR3 spans 12 residues. Here the CDR3 DNA reads TGCAGCGTTGGACAGAACAATCAGCCCCAGCATTTT. Translation gives CSVGQNNQPQHF. The full variable domain, in which reference TRBV29-1 and TRBJ1-5 provide the parts outside the CDR3, is SAVISQKPSRDICQRGTSLTIQCQVDSQVTMMFWYRQQPGQSLTLIATANQGSEATYESGFVIDKFPISRPNLTFSTLTVSNMSPEDSSIYLCSVGQNNQPQHFGDGTRLSIL.

This clone was counted between two and nine times. The chain employs TRBV3-1 (or the pseudogene TRBV3-2) and TRBJ1-6; no definite D call. The ends were cut back, 1 base at V and 10 bases at J, with 5 bases in the middle. CDR1 and CDR2 from the germline V gene are LGHDT and YNNKEL (reference sequence). CDR3 length: 12 residues. CDR3 bases: TGTGCCAGCAGCCAAGTCCCATCACCCCTCCACTTT. The encoded protein is CASSQVPSPLHF.